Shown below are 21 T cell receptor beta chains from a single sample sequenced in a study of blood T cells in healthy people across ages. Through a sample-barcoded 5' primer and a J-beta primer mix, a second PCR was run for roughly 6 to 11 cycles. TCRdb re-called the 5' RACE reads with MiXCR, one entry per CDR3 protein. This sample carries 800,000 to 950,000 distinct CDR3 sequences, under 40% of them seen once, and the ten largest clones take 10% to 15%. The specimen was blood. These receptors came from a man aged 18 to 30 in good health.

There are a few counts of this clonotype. This chain's CDR3 is CSASAVGNYGYTF. The DNA of the CDR3 is TGCAGTGCTAGCGCCGTGGGTAACTATGGCTACACCTTC. The V call is TRBV20-1, the J call TRBJ1-2; D ambiguous. The CDR3 is 13 residues long. Germline V gives CDR1 DFQATT, CDR2 SNEGSKA (reference sequence). V gave up 3 bases and J gave up 1 base, with 9 bases separating them.

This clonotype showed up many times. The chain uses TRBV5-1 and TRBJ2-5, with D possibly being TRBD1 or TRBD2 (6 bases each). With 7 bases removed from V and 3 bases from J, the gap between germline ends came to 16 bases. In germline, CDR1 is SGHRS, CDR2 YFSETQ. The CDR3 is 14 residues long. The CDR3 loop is CASAIPGAKETQYF. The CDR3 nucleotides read TGCGCCAGCGCGATCCCGGGGGCAAAAGAGACCCAGTACTTC.

The CDR3 sequence: CSVGTGGEAFF. CDR3 bases: TGCAGCGTAGGAACAGGGGGGGAAGCTTTCTTT. J is TRBJ1-1 and V is TRBV29-1, with 8 bases identical to TRBD1. Losses at the gene ends were 6 bases for V and 8 bases for J; bases not matched to a gene: 5. The CDR3 spans 11 residues. Germline lookup yields CDR1 SQVTM and CDR2 ANQGSEA.

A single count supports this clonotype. The CDR3 DNA sequence: TGTGCCAGCAGCTTAGATACTAGCGGGGGAAGGGAGCAGTACTTC. Translated, it gives CASSLDTSGGREQYF. The chain uses TRBV7-2 and TRBJ2-5, with TRBD2 matching over 11 bases. The V gene end was trimmed by 1 base and the J gene end by 11 bases; junction bases not matched to a gene: 9. CDR1 SGHTA and CDR2 FQGNSA come from the germline V gene. The CDR3 has 15 residues.

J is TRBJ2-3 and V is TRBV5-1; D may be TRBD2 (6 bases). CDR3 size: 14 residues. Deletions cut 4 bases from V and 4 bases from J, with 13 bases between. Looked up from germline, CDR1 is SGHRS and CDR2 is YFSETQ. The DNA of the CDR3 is TGCGCCAGCAGCGGGACTGATTTCGCAGATACGCAGTATTTT. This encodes CASSGTDFADTQYF.

CDR3 region: CASSSPLAPVRGYTF. CDR3 DNA: TGTGCCAGCAGCTCACCCCTTGCCCCTGTGCGTGGCTACACCTTC. The chain carries TRBV14 and TRBJ1-2; D ambiguous. In germline, CDR1 is SGHDN, CDR2 FVKESK. This CDR3 is 15 amino acids long. V was pared by 5 bases and J by 7 bases, with 20 bases between.

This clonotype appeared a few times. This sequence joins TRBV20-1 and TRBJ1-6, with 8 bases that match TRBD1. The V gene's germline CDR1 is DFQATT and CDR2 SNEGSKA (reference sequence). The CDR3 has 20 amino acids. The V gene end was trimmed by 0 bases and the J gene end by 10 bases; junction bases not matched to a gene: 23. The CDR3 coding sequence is TGCAGTGCTAGAGATCCCTTGGCGCCACGGCTCACAGGGGGAAAGTCACCCCTCCACTTT. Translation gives CSARDPLAPRLTGGKSPLHF.

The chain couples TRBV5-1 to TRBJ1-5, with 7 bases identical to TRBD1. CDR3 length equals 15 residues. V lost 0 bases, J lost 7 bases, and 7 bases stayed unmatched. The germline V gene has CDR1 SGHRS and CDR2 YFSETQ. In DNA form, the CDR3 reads TGCGCCAGCAGCTTGGCCGGGGACAGTTGGCAGCCCCAGCATTTT. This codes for CASSLAGDSWQPQHF.

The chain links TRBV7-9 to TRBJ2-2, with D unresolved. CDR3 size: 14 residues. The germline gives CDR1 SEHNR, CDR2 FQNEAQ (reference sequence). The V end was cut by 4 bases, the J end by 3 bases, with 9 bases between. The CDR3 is CASSSGIHTGELFF. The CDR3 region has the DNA TGTGCCAGCAGCTCTGGGATACACACCGGGGAGCTGTTTTTT.

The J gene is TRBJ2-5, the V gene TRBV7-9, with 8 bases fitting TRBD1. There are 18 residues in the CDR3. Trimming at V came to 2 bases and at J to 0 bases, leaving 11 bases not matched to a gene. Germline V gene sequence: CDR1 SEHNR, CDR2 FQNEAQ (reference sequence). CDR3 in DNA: TGTGCCAGCAGCTTATGGTCAGGGGGCAAGCAGTACCAAGAGACCCAGTACTTC. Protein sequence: CASSLWSGGKQYQETQYF.

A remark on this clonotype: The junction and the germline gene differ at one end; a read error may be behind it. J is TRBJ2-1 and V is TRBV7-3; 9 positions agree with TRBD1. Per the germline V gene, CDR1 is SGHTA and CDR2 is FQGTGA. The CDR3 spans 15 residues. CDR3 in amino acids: CVSSLTGGPYNEQFF. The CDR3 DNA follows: TGTGTCAGCAGCTTGACAGGGGGTCCCTACAATGAGCAGTTCTTC.

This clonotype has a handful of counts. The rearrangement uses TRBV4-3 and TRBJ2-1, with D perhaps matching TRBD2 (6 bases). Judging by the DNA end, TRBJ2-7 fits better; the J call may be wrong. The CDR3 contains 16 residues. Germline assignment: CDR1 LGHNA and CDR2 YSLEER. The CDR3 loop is CASSQEGGWAYNEQYF. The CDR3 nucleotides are TGCGCCAGCAGCCAAGAGGGGGGTTGGGCCTACAATGAGCAGTACTTC.

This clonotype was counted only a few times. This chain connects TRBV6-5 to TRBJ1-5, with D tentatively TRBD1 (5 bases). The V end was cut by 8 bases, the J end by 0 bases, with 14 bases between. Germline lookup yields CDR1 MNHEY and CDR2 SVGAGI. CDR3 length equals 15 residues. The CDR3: CASANGAGSNQPQHF. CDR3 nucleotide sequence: TGTGCCAGCGCTAATGGGGCAGGTAGCAATCAGCCCCAGCATTTT.

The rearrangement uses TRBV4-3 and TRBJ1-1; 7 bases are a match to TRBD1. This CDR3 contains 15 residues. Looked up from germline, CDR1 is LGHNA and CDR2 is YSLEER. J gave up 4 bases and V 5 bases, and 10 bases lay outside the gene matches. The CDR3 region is CASSNDDRVGTEAFF. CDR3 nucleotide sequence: TGCGCCAGCAGCAACGACGACAGGGTAGGCACTGAAGCTTTCTTT.

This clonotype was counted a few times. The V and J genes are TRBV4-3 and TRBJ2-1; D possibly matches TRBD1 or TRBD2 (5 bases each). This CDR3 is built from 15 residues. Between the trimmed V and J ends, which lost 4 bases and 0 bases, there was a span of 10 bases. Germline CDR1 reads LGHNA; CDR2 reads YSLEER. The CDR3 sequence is CASSPGRFSYNEQFF. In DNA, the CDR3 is TGCGCCAGCAGCCCGGGGCGTTTCTCCTACAATGAGCAGTTCTTC.

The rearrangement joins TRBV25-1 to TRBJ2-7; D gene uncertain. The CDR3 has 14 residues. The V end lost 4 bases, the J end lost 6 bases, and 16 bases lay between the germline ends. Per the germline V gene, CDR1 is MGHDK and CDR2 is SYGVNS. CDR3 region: CASSVLGNPGEQYF. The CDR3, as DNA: TGTGCCAGCAGTGTGTTAGGGAACCCAGGCGAGCAGTACTTC.

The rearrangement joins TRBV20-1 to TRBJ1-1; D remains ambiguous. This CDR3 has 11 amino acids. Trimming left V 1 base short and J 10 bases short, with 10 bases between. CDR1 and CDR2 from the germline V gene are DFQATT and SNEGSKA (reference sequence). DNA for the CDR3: TGCAGTGCTAGAGTGGAGGCAGGAGCTTTCTTT. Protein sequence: CSARVEAGAFF.

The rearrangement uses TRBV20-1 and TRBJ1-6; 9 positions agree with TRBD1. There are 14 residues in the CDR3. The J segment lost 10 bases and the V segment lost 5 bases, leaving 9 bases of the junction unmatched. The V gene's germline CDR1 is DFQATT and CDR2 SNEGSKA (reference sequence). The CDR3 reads CSAGQGRWVSPLHF. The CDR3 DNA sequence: TGCAGTGCTGGACAGGGGCGTTGGGTATCACCCCTCCACTTT.

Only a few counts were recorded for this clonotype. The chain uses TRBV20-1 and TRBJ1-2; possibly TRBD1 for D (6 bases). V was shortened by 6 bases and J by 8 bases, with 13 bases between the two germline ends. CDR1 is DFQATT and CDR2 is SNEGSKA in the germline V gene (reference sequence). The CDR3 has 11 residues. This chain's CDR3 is CSATQGYGYTF. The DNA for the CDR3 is TGCAGTGCGACACAGGGTTACGGCTACACCTTC.

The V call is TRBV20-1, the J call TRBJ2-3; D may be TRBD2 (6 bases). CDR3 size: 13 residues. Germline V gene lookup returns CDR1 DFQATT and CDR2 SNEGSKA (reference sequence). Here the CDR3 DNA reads TGCAGAGGGGCTGGCGGGGCCCCAGATACGCAGTATTTT. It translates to CRGAGGAPDTQYF.

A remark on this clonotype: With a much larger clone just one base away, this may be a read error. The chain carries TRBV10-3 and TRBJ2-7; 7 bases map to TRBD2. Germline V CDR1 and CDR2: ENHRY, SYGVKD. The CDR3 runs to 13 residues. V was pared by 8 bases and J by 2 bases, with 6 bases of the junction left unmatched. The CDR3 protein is CAIGGETAYEQYF. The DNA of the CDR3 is TGTGCCATCGGGGGGGAGACAGCCTACGAGCAGTACTTC.